What follows are 12 T cell receptor beta chains derived from one specimen sequenced in a study of T cells in tuberculosis. Sequenced by immunoSEQ multiplex PCR; TCRdb stores in-frame clones only, minus some. The sample lists about 33,000 clones, about 90% occurring once. The time point is: new active TB diagnosis, blood taken before or within 7 days of starting treatment. Source: PBMCs, taken at tuberculosis diagnosis. The source is an adult with tuberculosis. Some clones in this sample may be carry-over from other donors' samples.

This clone was seen once. The chain carries TRBV19 and TRBJ2-7, with 10 bases aligning to TRBD1. The length of the CDR3 is 13 residues. The trim removed 9 bases at V and 1 base at J, leaving 3 bases unmatched. Per the germline V gene, CDR1 is LNHDA and CDR2 is SQIVND (reference sequence). Here the CDR3 reads CASGTGVSYEQYF. The CDR3, as DNA: TGTGCCAGCGGGACAGGGGTATCCTACGAGCAGTACTTC.

The chain recombines TRBV6-4 with TRBJ2-3, with D unclear. Germline CDR1 is MRHNA and CDR2 is SNTAGT. The CDR3 extends over 13 amino acids. V lost 0 bases to trimming and J lost 5 bases, with 6 bases between them. CDR3 sequence reads: CASSDSLRDTQYF. The CDR3 nucleotides are TGTGCCAGCAGTGACTCATTGAGAGATACGCAGTATTTT.

The chain employs TRBV5-1 and TRBJ2-1; TRBD2 matches at 12 bases. The V segment lost 0 bases and the J segment 7 bases; nucleotides outside the gene matches: 5. The CDR3 covers 16 residues. Germline-derived CDR1 and CDR2 are SGHRS and YFSETQ. The CDR3: CASSLELAGGRNEQFF. CDR3 coding DNA: TGCGCCAGCAGCTTGGAGCTAGCGGGGGGGCGGAATGAGCAGTTCTTC.

The chain joins TRBV27 to TRBJ2-7; possibly TRBD1 for D (6 bases). Trimming took off 4 bases at V and 5 bases at J, with 18 bases between the two ends. CDR1 and CDR2 (germline): MNHEY, SMNVEV (reference sequence). The CDR3 loop spans 15 amino acids. The CDR3 region is CASSSGTGPSDEQYF. The DNA of the CDR3 is TGTGCCAGCAGTTCCGGCACAGGGCCGAGCGACGAGCAGTACTTC.

The V gene is TRBV2, the J gene TRBJ1-5; 10 bases match TRBD1. The ends lost 6 bases at V and 4 bases at J; junction bases unmatched: 6. Per the germline V gene, CDR1 is SNHLY and CDR2 is FYNNEI. The CDR3 is 15 amino acids. The CDR3 reads CASSGDRGWNQPQHF. The CDR3 coding sequence is TGTGCCAGCAGCGGGGACAGGGGTTGGAATCAGCCCCAGCATTTT.

This sequence joins TRBV27 and TRBJ1-4; 7 bases are shared with TRBD1. CDR3 length equals 14 residues. Germline CDR1 and CDR2: MNHEY and SMNVEV (reference sequence). V shed 0 bases, J shed 8 bases, and the junction held 3 bases outside the gene matches. The CDR3 bases are TGTGCCAGCAGTTTATCAGCAGGGGGAGAAAAACTGTTTTTT. Amino acid sequence: CASSLSAGGEKLFF.

The CDR3 reads CASSSRDSHFWEQYF. CDR3 nucleotides: TGTGCCAGCAGTTCACGGGACAGCCACTTCTGGGAGCAGTACTTC. The V and J genes are TRBV6-1 and TRBJ2-7; 7 bases are a match to TRBD1. The CDR3 sequence is 15 residues long. V lost 5 bases, J lost 7 bases, and 14 bases stayed unmatched. Germline CDR1 is MNHNS and CDR2 is SASEGT.

This clone showed up just once. The V gene is TRBV5-1, the J gene TRBJ2-3; TRBD1 matches 10 bases. J gave up 1 base and V 3 bases, and 8 bases lay outside the gene matches. The CDR3 totals 17 residues. Per the germline V gene, CDR1 is SGHRS and CDR2 is YFSETQ. CDR3 nucleotide sequence: TGCGCCAGCAGCTGGAATACCGGGACAGGGGGCACAGATACGCAGTATTTT. This gives the protein CASSWNTGTGGTDTQYF.

The genes are TRBV9 and TRBJ2-1, with 11 bases identical to TRBD2. CDR3 size: 15 residues. Trimming removed 4 bases from V and 5 bases from J; junction bases left unmatched: 5. The germline V gene encodes CDR1 SGDLS and CDR2 YYNGEE. This CDR3 is CASSPTSGGNNEQFF. CDR3 in DNA: TGTGCCAGCAGCCCTACTAGCGGGGGAAACAATGAGCAGTTCTTC.

The J gene is TRBJ1-2, the V gene TRBV18; 7 bases match TRBD1. The germline CDR1 and CDR2 sequences are KGHSH and LQKENI. The V gene end was trimmed by 3 bases and the J gene end by 6 bases; junction bases not matched to a gene: 7. The CDR3 runs to 14 residues. This CDR3 reads CASSPLTGLDGYTF. CDR3 sequence (DNA): TGTGCCAGCTCACCCCTGACAGGGTTAGATGGCTACACCTTC.

In its sample, this clone was seen once. The V gene is TRBV6-5, the J gene TRBJ2-3; 10 nucleotides agree with TRBD2. With 4 bases clipped from V and 4 bases from J, the junction kept 5 bases outside the gene matches. There are 15 residues in the CDR3. Germline V gene sequence: CDR1 MNHEY, CDR2 SVGAGI. CDR3: CASSSSGGAADTQYF. For the CDR3, the DNA is TGTGCCAGCAGTTCGAGCGGGGGGGCAGCAGATACGCAGTATTTT.

V usage is TRBV7-9 and J usage is TRBJ1-1, with D possibly being TRBD1 (5 bases). CDR1 and CDR2 (germline): SEHNR, FQNEAQ (reference sequence). The CDR3 extends over 12 amino acids. The ends were cut back, 4 bases at V and 3 bases at J, with 6 bases in the middle. CDR3 coding DNA: TGTGCCAGCAGCTGGGGCCACACTGAAGCTTTCTTT. It translates to CASSWGHTEAFF.